This TCR beta chain was sequenced during a study of blood T cell repertoires in COVID-19. Looking at the study overall: The origin of the acute and convalescent COVID-19 samples was the United States, Italy and Spain. Nucleic acid was either cDNA or gDNA, and it came from T cells, B-cell-depleted T cells, or PBMCs.

Authors' processing steps: Amplification with reference gene primers provided the estimates of nucleated cell counts. Clones were read by immunoSEQ multiplex PCR, and TCRdb kept only the in-frame ones, dropping some. V, J and clone size were drawn from that table, and D and trimming were deduced from the DNA. The table lists approximately 190,000 clones, around 86% of them singletons. The germline V gene has CDR1 SGHRS and CDR2 YFSETQ. The CDR3 covers 14 residues. Trimming cost V 4 bases and J 15 bases; bases outside gene matches: 15. The source material was peripheral blood. The sequence was obtained from a man older than 75 with acute or convalescent COVID-19. The genes are TRBV5-1 and TRBJ2-3; 9 nucleotides match TRBD1. The CDR3 DNA reads TGCGCCAGCAGCATGGGACAGGGCTTATACGCAGTATATTTT. Protein: CASSMGQGLYAVYF.